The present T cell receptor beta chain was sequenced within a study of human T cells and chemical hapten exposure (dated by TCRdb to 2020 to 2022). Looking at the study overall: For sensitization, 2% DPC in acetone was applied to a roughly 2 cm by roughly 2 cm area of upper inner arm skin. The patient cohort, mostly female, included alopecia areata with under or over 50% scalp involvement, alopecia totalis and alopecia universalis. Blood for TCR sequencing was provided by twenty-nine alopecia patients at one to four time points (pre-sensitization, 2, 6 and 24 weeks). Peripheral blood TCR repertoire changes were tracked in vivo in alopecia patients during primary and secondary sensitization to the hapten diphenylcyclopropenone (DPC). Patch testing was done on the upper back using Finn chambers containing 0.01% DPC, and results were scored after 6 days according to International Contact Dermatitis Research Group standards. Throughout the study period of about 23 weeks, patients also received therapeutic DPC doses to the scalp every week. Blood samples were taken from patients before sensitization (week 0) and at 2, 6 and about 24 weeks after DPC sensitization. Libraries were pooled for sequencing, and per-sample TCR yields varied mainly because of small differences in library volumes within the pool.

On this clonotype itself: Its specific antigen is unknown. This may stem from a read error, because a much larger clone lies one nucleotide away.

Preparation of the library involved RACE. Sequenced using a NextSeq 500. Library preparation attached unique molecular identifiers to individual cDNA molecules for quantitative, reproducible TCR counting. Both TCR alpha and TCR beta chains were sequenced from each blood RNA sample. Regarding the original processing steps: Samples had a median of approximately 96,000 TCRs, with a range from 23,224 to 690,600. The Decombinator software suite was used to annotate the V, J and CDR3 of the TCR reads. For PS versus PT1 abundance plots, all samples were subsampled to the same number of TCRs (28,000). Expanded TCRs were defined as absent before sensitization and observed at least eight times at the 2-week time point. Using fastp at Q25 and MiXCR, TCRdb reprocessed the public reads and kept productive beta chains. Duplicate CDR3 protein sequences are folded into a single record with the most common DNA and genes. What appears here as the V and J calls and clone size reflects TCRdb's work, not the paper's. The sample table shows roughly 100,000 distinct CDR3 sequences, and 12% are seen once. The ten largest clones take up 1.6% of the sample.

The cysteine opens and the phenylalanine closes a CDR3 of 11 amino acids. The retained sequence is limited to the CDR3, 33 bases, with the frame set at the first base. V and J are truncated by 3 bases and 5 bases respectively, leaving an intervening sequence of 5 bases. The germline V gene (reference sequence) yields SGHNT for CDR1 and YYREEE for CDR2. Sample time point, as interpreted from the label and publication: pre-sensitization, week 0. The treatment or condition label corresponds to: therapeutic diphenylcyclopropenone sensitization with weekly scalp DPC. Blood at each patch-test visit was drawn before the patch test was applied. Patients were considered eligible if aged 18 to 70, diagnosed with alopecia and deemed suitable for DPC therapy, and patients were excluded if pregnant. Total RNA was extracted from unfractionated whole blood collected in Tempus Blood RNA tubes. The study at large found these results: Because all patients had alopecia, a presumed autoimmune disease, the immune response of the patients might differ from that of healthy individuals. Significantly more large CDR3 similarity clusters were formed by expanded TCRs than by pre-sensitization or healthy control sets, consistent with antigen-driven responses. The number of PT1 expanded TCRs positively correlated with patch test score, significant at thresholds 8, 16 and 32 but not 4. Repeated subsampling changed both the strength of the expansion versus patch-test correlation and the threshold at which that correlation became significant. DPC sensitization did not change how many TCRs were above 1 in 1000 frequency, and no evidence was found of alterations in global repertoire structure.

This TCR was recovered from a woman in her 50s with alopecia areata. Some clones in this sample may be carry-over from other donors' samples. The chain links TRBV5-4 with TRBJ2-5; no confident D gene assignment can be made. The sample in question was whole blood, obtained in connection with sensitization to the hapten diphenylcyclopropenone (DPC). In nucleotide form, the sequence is TGTGCCAGCAGCTCCCACGAGACCCAGTACTTC. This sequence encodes CASSSHETQYF.